The rows below give T cell receptor beta chains drawn from one sample of a study of CD8+ T cells in alopecia areata. Repertoires were generated with immunoSEQ multiplex PCR, while TCRdb's copy carries only in-frame clones and drops some. The data contain about 150,000 clones, 58% of them seen just once; the ten biggest clones take up about 6.8%. The source was CD4+ T cells sorted from blood, collected at week 0. The source is a human donor with alopecia areata. The CDR3 runs from the conserved cysteine through the conserved F or W. D genes are given only for firm matches. Expanded clones are given a class, and other clones once, few, many or no size at all.

d_call	v_call	j_call	clone_size	cdr3_aa	cdr3_nt
NA	TRBV23-1	TRBJ1-3	NA	CASSQCSYELSGNTIYF	TGCGCCAGCAGTCAATGCTCGTACGAACTCTCTGGAAACACCATATATTTT
TRBD1	TRBV5-1	TRBJ1-2	NA	CASSSGQGLGYTF	TGCGCCAGCAGCTCTGGACAGGGTCTTGGCTACACCTTC
TRBD2	TRBV4-2	TRBJ2-7	NA	CASSQVTASGSSYEQYF	TGTGCCAGCAGCCAAGTGACGGCTAGCGGCTCCTCCTACGAGCAGTACTTC
NA	TRBV9	TRBJ2-1	few	CASSVARWSNEQFF	TGTGCCAGCAGCGTAGCTAGGTGGAGCAATGAGCAGTTCTTC
NA	TRBV2	TRBJ1-2	NA	CASKGTYGYTF	TGTGCCAGCAAGGGAACCTATGGCTACACCTTC
NA	TRBV5-1	TRBJ2-5	NA	CASSKNGQNQETQYF	TGCGCCAGCAGCAAAAACGGACAGAACCAAGAGACCCAGTACTTC
TRBD2	TRBV15	TRBJ2-3	NA	CATSPSGGLFQYF	TGTGCCACCAGCCCTAGCGGGGGCCTCTTCCAGTATTTT
TRBD1	TRBV11-3	TRBJ2-2	NA	CASTQGTGVTGELFF	TGTGCCAGCACCCAAGGGACAGGGGTCACCGGGGAGCTGTTTTTT
NA	TRBV20-1	TRBJ2-3	few	CSVYTDTQYF	TGCAGTGTATATACAGATACGCAGTATTTT
TRBD1	TRBV29-1	TRBJ2-3	NA	CSVGRDRVFGADTQYF	TGCAGCGTTGGAAGGGACAGGGTTTTCGGAGCGGATACGCAGTATTTT
TRBD1	TRBV6-5	TRBJ2-7	few	CASRRTGGTYEQYF	TGTGCCAGCAGGCGCACAGGGGGTACCTACGAGCAGTACTTC